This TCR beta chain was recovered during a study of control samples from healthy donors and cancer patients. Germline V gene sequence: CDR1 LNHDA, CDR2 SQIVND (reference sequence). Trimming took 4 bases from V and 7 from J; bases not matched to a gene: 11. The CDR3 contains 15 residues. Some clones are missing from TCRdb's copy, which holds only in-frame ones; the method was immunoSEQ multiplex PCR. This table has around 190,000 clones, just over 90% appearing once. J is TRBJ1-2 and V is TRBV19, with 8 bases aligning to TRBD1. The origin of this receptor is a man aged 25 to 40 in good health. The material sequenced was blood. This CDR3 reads CASSTGDRPEGGYTF. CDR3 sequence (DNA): TGTGCCAGTAGTACCGGGGACAGGCCGGAGGGTGGCTACACCTTC.